Here is one T cell receptor (beta chain) with its context. What it binds is unknown. Unique molecular identifiers were attached to individual cDNA molecules. TCRdb re-called the 5' RACE reads with MiXCR, one entry per CDR3 protein. This table has roughly 50,000 distinct CDR3 sequences, about a tenth appearing once. The data derive from a study of early T cells in non-severe SARS-CoV-2 infection. Overall study: Investigators sequenced bulk RNA drawn from unsorted whole blood, and chains remained unpaired. Study-level results: Private and CD4 specificities were missed by VDJdb matching, which favored anti-spike CD8 responses.

In germline, CDR1 is SGHKS, CDR2 YYEKEE (reference sequence). This CDR3 comprises 15 residues. Germline trimming cut 4 bases from V and 2 bases from J; bases unmatched to any gene: 5. Specimen: whole blood. The V gene is TRBV5-5, the J gene TRBJ2-2, with 7 bases lining up with TRBD1. The sequence came from an adult who was a healthcare worker with PCR-confirmed SARS-CoV-2 infection or an uninfected control (not recorded which). In DNA form, the CDR3 reads TGTGCCAGCAGCGTGGGACAGTCCAACACCGGGGAGCTGTTTTTT. This codes for CASSVGQSNTGELFF.